This TCR beta chain emerged from a study of T cells after yellow fever vaccination. The germline CDR1 and CDR2 sequences are SGHTA and FQGNSA. Unmatched junction bases numbered 7, after V lost 3 bases and J lost 6 bases. The length of the CDR3 is 15 residues. It was through 5'RACE template switching that TCR cDNA was made, with a universal primer site and UMIs added. TCRdb re-analysed the 5' RACE reads in MiXCR, keeping a single row per CDR3 protein. Of roughly 250,000 distinct CDR3 sequences listed, over 10% are singletons. There are a few counts of this clonotype. The sequence was collected from a man younger than 45 who received the YFV17D yellow fever vaccine. Material: CD4+ T cells sorted from PBMCs, obtained 45 days after the yellow fever booster vaccination. V gene TRBV7-2 combines with J gene TRBJ2-3; 9 bases map to TRBD2. CDR3 protein: CASSFSGRIWDTQYF. CDR3 nucleotides: TGTGCCAGCAGCTTTAGCGGGAGAATTTGGGATACGCAGTATTTT.